This entry lists 29 T cell receptor beta chains sequenced from one sample in a study of cytomegalovirus exposure and HLA in healthy donors. In the PCR, 60 Vbeta and 13 Jbeta primers were used. Sequenced by immunoSEQ multiplex PCR; TCRdb stores in-frame clones only, minus some. The sample lists some 160,000 clones; 65% to 85% were seen once. What was sequenced was PBMCs. Receptors were obtained from a woman aged 35 to 49 in good health and CMV-seropositive.

This rearrangement joins TRBV6-5 to TRBJ1-6, with 7 bases that match TRBD1. The length of the CDR3 is 14 residues. Unmatched junction bases numbered 2, after V lost 2 bases and J lost 7 bases. The germline V gene has CDR1 MNHEY and CDR2 SVGAGI. CDR3 nucleotides: TGTGCCAGCAGTTACACACAGGGGAATTCACCCCTCCACTTT. Amino acids: CASSYTQGNSPLHF.

This clone was seen a few times. The rearrangement uses TRBV6-1 and TRBJ2-7; unclear D gene. The germline CDR1 and CDR2 sequences are MNHNS and SASEGT. The CDR3 is 12 amino acids. Trimming cost V 5 bases and J 0 bases, with 5 bases left between them. The CDR3 nucleotides read TGTGCCAGCAGTCTAGTCTCCTACGAGCAGTACTTC. It yields the protein CASSLVSYEQYF.

This sequence joins TRBV6-5 and TRBJ1-1; the match to TRBD1 covers 8 bases. V lost 6 bases to trimming and J lost 2 bases; unmatched junction nucleotides: 5. Germline lookup yields CDR1 MNHEY and CDR2 SVGAGI. This CDR3 spans 14 amino acids. CDR3 in amino acids: CASRTGTGNTEAFF. The CDR3 DNA is TGTGCCAGCAGAACCGGGACAGGCAACACTGAAGCTTTCTTT.

The chain links TRBV7-9 to TRBJ2-7; D gene unclear. The CDR3 is 12 residues long. The germline CDR1 and CDR2 sequences are SEHNR and FQNEAQ (reference sequence). The germline V and J ends were trimmed by 2 bases and 7 bases, with 9 bases remaining between them. The CDR3 sequence: CASSLTRREQYF. DNA for the CDR3: TGTGCCAGCAGCTTAACAAGGCGGGAGCAGTACTTC.

The CDR3: CASTRTGTFTGELFF. The CDR3 bases are TGTGCCAGCACCCGGACAGGGACATTCACCGGGGAGCTGTTTTTT. The chain employs TRBV5-8 and TRBJ2-2, with 8 positions matching TRBD1. The V segment lost 6 bases and the J segment 4 bases; nucleotides outside the gene matches: 8. CDR3 size: 15 residues. Germline-derived CDR1 and CDR2 are SGHTS and YDEGEE.

The V gene is TRBV6-1, the J gene TRBJ2-7, with 9 bases that match TRBD1. The CDR3 spans 14 residues. With 2 bases clipped from V and 5 bases from J, the junction kept 4 bases outside the gene matches. The germline gives CDR1 MNHNS, CDR2 SASEGT. The CDR3 loop reads CASSELQGADEQYF. In DNA form, the CDR3 reads TGTGCCAGCAGTGAATTACAGGGGGCGGACGAGCAGTACTTC.

This chain links TRBV13 with TRBJ1-5; D is possibly TRBD1 (6 bases). The CDR3 is 15 residues long. The V end was cut by 6 bases, the J end by 4 bases, with 16 bases between. Germline assignment: CDR1 PRHDT and CDR2 FYEKMQ (reference sequence). In DNA, the CDR3 is TGTGCCAGCAGTAGGGGGGGGCCAGGGAATCAGCCCCAGCATTTT. It specifies CASSRGGPGNQPQHF.

The chain carries TRBV28 and TRBJ2-7; no clear D. V was trimmed by 6 bases and J by 2 bases, leaving 11 bases between them. Germline CDR1 is MDHEN and CDR2 is SYDVKM. The CDR3 extends over 13 amino acids. CDR3 in amino acids: CASSIQKPYEQYF. Written as DNA, the CDR3 is TGTGCCAGCAGCATACAGAAACCCTACGAGCAGTACTTC.

Only one count was recorded for this clone. As DNA, the CDR3 is TGTGCCAGCAGCAGAAGACGGGACACCTCCGGGGAGCTGTTTTTT. Its protein product is CASSRRRDTSGELFF. The chain links TRBV7-6 to TRBJ2-2; D perhaps matches TRBD1 (6 bases). The CDR3 sequence is 15 residues long. Trimming took off 5 bases at V and 6 bases at J, with 16 bases between the two ends. From germline, CDR1 is SGHVS and CDR2 FNYEAQ.

The chain is built from TRBV30 and TRBJ1-1; D is perhaps TRBD1 (6 bases). In germline, CDR1 is GTSNPN, CDR2 SVGIG (reference sequence). This CDR3 is 13 amino acids long. Trimming took 3 bases from V and 2 from J, leaving 10 bases between them. The CDR3 nucleotides are TGTGCCTGGAGCCCCAGGGGAAACACTGAAGCTTTCTTT. Encoded protein: CAWSPRGNTEAFF.

The chain links TRBV6-4 to TRBJ2-5; 7 positions match TRBD1. Trimming removed 2 bases from V and 6 bases from J; junction bases left unmatched: 6. Per the germline V gene, CDR1 is MRHNA and CDR2 is SNTAGT. The CDR3 extends over 14 amino acids. CDR3 DNA sequence: TGTGCCAGCAGTGACAGTAGGGGGCGCAAGACCCAGTACTTC. Amino acid sequence: CASSDSRGRKTQYF.

This clone occurred a few times. The rearrangement joins TRBV5-1 to TRBJ2-5; perhaps TRBD2 as D (5 bases). Germline CDR1 is SGHRS and CDR2 is YFSETQ. Trimming pared 8 bases from V and 0 bases from J, leaving 8 bases between. This CDR3 is 12 amino acids long. The CDR3 bases are TGCGCCAGTGCCGGGAACCAAGAGACCCAGTACTTC. It is translated as CASAGNQETQYF.

V gene TRBV9 combines with J gene TRBJ2-3, with D perhaps matching TRBD1 (6 bases). CDR1 is SGDLS and CDR2 is YYNGEE in the germline V gene. V was pared by 0 bases and J by 5 bases, with 7 bases between. The CDR3 runs 13 residues. The CDR3 bases are TGTGCCAGCAGCGTAGGGGGGCGAGATACGCAGTATTTT. This gives the protein CASSVGGRDTQYF.

The chain couples TRBV7-3 to TRBJ2-3; TRBD1 aligns across 9 bases. This CDR3 region has 15 residues. The germline gives CDR1 SGHTA, CDR2 FQGTGA. J gave up 0 bases and V 5 bases, and 3 bases lay outside the gene matches. In DNA, the CDR3 is TGTGCCAGCAGCACAACAGGGGGCAGCACAGATACGCAGTATTTT. Translating gives CASSTTGGSTDTQYF.

The gene calls are TRBV5-1 and TRBJ2-2, with TRBD1 matching 7 bases. The CDR3 loop spans 14 amino acids. The germline CDR1 and CDR2 sequences are SGHRS and YFSETQ. Unmatched junction bases numbered 7, after V lost 4 bases and J lost 7 bases. CDR3 sequence (DNA): TGCGCCAGCAGCCCAGACAGGGAACACGGGGAGCTGTTTTTT. Protein sequence: CASSPDREHGELFF. Based on the CDR3 plus reference TRBV5-1 and TRBJ2-2, the full variable domain is KAGVTQTPRYLIKTRGQQVTLSCSPISGHRSVSWYQQTPGQGLQFLFEYFSETQRNKGNFPGRFSGRQFSNSRSEMNVSTLELGDSALYLCASSPDREHGELFFGEGSRLTVL.

V usage is TRBV5-1 and J usage is TRBJ2-3, with D perhaps matching TRBD2 (6 bases). The germline V gene has CDR1 SGHRS and CDR2 YFSETQ. V gave up 4 bases and J gave up 0 bases, with 12 bases separating them. The CDR3 covers 15 residues. CDR3 in amino acids: CASSPGLTSTDTQYF. Here the CDR3 DNA reads TGCGCCAGCAGCCCGGGACTGACTAGCACAGATACGCAGTATTTT.

The chain links TRBV29-1 to TRBJ2-5; perhaps TRBD1 as D (5 bases). Deletions cut 7 bases from V and 5 bases from J, with 14 bases between. Germline values: CDR1 SQVTM, CDR2 ANQGSEA. The CDR3 sequence is 12 residues long. DNA of the CDR3: TGCAGCGACACAGGATCTCCGGAGACCCAGTACTTC. Protein product: CSDTGSPETQYF.

J is TRBJ1-6 and V is TRBV28; 7 bases are shared with TRBD1. The V gene's germline CDR1 is MDHEN and CDR2 SYDVKM. Trimming took 6 bases from V and 5 from J; bases not matched to a gene: 7. This CDR3 is built from 15 residues. The CDR3 nucleotides are TGTGCCAGCAGATACTGGGACAGCCATAATTCACCCCTCCACTTT. Its translation is CASRYWDSHNSPLHF.

The chain is built from TRBV20-1 and TRBJ2-2, with D possibly being TRBD1 (5 bases). Looked up from germline, CDR1 is DFQATT and CDR2 is SNEGSKA (reference sequence). Trimming removed 5 bases at V and 6 bases at J, with 7 bases between. This CDR3 is built from 11 residues. This chain's CDR3 is CSALGAGELFF. The CDR3 DNA follows: TGCAGTGCTTTAGGGGCCGGGGAGCTGTTTTTT.

This clone came up a few times. The V and J genes are TRBV7-2 and TRBJ2-1; D call uncertain. Between the trimmed V and J ends, which lost 8 bases and 7 bases, there was a span of 9 bases. This CDR3 is 11 amino acids long. CDR1 is SGHTA and CDR2 is FQGNSA in the germline V gene. Here the CDR3 reads CASGTMNEQFF. The CDR3 nucleotides read TGTGCCAGCGGCACTATGAATGAGCAGTTCTTC.

The rearrangement joins TRBV10-3 to TRBJ1-2; weak D call: TRBD1 (6 bases). This CDR3 is 15 amino acids long. With 1 base removed from V and 0 bases from J, the gap between germline ends came to 9 bases. Per the germline V gene, CDR1 is ENHRY and CDR2 is SYGVKD. In nucleotides, the CDR3 is TGTGCCATCAGTGAGTTAGCAGGGGCTAACTATGGCTACACCTTC. Translated, it gives CAISELAGANYGYTF.

The chain employs TRBV11-2 and TRBJ2-7; TRBD1 matches at 8 bases. The CDR3 consists of 14 residues. V gave up 4 bases and J gave up 3 bases; unmatched junction bases: 5. The V gene's germline CDR1 is SGHAT and CDR2 FQNNGV. The CDR3 sequence: CASSSLGQGYEQYF. Written as DNA, the CDR3 is TGTGCCAGCAGCTCGTTAGGACAGGGCTACGAGCAGTACTTC.

The V call is TRBV7-9, the J call TRBJ1-2; D is unclear. The V end lost 4 bases, the J end lost 3 bases, and 12 bases lay between the germline ends. The CDR3 consists of 14 residues. Germline CDR1 reads SEHNR; CDR2 reads FQNEAQ (reference sequence). CDR3 in amino acids: CASSSREVYYGYTF. The DNA for the CDR3 is TGTGCCAGCAGCTCCCGAGAGGTATACTATGGCTACACCTTC.

This clone was counted once. The rearrangement joins TRBV28 to TRBJ1-1; 8 bases align to TRBD1. The CDR3 spans 13 residues. Trimming removed 11 bases from V and 1 base from J; junction bases left unmatched: 6. CDR1 is MDHEN and CDR2 is SYDVKM in the germline V gene. The CDR3 sequence: CAAWTGTNTEAFF. CDR3 in DNA: TGTGCCGCCTGGACAGGGACGAACACTGAAGCTTTCTTT.

This chain connects TRBV7-3 to TRBJ2-2; 8 bases line up with TRBD2. Germline CDR1 SGHTA, CDR2 FQGTGA. Unmatched junction bases numbered 9, after V lost 4 bases and J lost 5 bases. This CDR3 has 16 residues. The CDR3 DNA reads as TGTGCCAGCAGCTCCTCCGGGGCTAGCGGGACCGGGGAGCTGTTTTTT. This translates into CASSSSGASGTGELFF.

The CDR3 loop reads CASSQDQTGTQYF. CDR3 nucleotides: TGCGCCAGCAGCCAAGATCAAACGGGTACGCAGTATTTT. The chain recombines TRBV4-3 with TRBJ2-3; D not resolved. CDR3 length equals 13 residues. Trimming removed 0 bases at V and 8 bases at J, with 9 bases between. CDR1 and CDR2 from the germline V gene are LGHNA and YSLEER.

The J gene is TRBJ2-3, the V gene TRBV5-1, with D perhaps matching TRBD2 (6 bases). This CDR3 contains 17 residues. Germline CDR1 and CDR2: SGHRS and YFSETQ. Between the trimmed V and J ends, which lost 0 bases and 6 bases, there was a span of 20 bases. The CDR3 DNA reads TGCGCCAGCAGCTTGGAAGTAAATCCCCGGGGGTGGGATACGCAGTATTTT. It codes for CASSLEVNPRGWDTQYF.

J is TRBJ2-1 and V is TRBV29-1; maybe TRBD2 (5 bases). The ends were cut back, 8 bases at V and 4 bases at J, with 18 bases in the middle. The CDR3 is 14 amino acids. Germline lookup yields CDR1 SQVTM and CDR2 ANQGSEA. The CDR3, as DNA: TGCAGCTCTTTACTAGACCCTTCATACAATGAGCAGTTCTTC. The encoded protein is CSSLLDPSYNEQFF.

V usage is TRBV27 and J usage is TRBJ1-2; 11 bases line up with TRBD1. With V trimmed by 7 bases and J by 0 bases, 7 bases remained unmatched. This CDR3 comprises 16 residues. CDR1 and CDR2 from the germline V gene are MNHEY and SMNVEV (reference sequence). The CDR3 reads CASKTPGQGANYGYTF. CDR3 bases: TGTGCCAGCAAGACTCCGGGACAGGGGGCTAACTATGGCTACACCTTC.